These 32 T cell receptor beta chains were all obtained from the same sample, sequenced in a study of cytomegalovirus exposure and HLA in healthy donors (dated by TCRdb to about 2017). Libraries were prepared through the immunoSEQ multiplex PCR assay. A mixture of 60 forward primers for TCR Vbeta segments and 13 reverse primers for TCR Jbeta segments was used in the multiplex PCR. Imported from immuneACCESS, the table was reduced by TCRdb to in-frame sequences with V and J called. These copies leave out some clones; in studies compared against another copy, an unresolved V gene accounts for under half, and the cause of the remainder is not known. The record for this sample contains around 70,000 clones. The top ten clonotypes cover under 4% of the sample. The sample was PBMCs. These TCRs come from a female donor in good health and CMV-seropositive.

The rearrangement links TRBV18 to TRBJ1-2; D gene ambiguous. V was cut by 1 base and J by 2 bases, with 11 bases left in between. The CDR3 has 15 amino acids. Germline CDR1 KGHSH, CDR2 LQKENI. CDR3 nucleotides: TGTGCCAGCTCACCACGTCGCGAGGGAAACTATGGCTACACCTTC. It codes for CASSPRREGNYGYTF.

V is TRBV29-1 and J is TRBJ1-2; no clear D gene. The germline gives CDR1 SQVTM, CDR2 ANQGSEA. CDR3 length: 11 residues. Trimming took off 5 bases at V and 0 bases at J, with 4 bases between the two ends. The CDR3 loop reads CSVNTNYGYTF. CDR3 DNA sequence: TGCAGCGTTAACACTAACTATGGCTACACCTTC.

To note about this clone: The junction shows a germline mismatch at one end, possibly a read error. CDR3 nucleotide sequence: TGTGCCAGCTCTCCACCAGGCCGCATAGGAGTTGAAAAACTGTTTTTT. Protein sequence: CASSPPGRIGVEKLFF. The chain joins TRBV18 to TRBJ1-4; D is ambiguous. The CDR3 runs to 16 residues. Germline V lookup: CDR1 KGHSH, CDR2 LQKENI.

The CDR3 nucleotides are TGCGCCAGCAGCTTGCTTTTCAATGAGCAGTTCTTC. Protein: CASSLLFNEQFF. This rearrangement joins TRBV5-1 to TRBJ2-1; D gene ambiguous. The CDR3 spans 12 residues. From germline, CDR1 is SGHRS and CDR2 YFSETQ. V lost 1 base and J 6 bases, leaving 5 bases between the germline ends.

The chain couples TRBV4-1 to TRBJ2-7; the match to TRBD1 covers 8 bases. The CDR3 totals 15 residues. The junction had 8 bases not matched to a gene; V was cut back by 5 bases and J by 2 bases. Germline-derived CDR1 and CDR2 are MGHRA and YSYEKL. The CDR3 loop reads CASSSRQGAPYEQYF. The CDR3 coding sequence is TGCGCCAGCAGCAGTCGCCAGGGGGCCCCCTACGAGCAGTACTTC.

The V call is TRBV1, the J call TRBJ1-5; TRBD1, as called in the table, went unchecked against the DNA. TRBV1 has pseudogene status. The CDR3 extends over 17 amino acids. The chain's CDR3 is CTSSPGRTGGTNQPQHF. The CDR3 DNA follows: TGCACCAGCAGCCCCGGCCGGACAGGGGGTACCAATCAGCCCCAGCATTTT.

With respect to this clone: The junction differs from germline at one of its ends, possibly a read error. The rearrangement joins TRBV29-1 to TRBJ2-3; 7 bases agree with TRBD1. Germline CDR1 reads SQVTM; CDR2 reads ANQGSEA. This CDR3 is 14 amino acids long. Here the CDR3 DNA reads TGCAGCGTTGTTAGGAACAGGGGCACAGATAAGCAGTATTTT. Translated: CSVVRNRGTDKQYF.

CDR3 DNA sequence: TGTGCCACCAGCAGCCGGGACAGCCGCACAGATACGCAGTATTTT. Its translation is CATSSRDSRTDTQYF. The chain links TRBV15 to TRBJ2-3; TRBD1 aligns across 7 bases. CDR3 length equals 15 residues. In germline, CDR1 is LNHNV, CDR2 YYDKDF (reference sequence). J lost 1 base, V lost 3 bases, and 4 bases had no gene match. Together with reference TRBV15 and TRBJ2-3, the CDR3 gives the full variable domain: DAMVIQNPRYQVTQFGKPVTLSCSQTLNHNVMYWYQQKSSQAPKLLFHYYDKDFNNEADTPDNFQSRRPNTSFCFLDIRSPGLGDTAMYLCATSSRDSRTDTQYFGPGTRLTVL.

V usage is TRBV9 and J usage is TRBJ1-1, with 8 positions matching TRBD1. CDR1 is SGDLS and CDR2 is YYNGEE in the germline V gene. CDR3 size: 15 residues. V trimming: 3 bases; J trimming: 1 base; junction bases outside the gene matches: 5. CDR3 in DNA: TGTGCCAGCAGCGGGGTACAGGGGGGGAACACTGAAGCTTTCTTT. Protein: CASSGVQGGNTEAFF. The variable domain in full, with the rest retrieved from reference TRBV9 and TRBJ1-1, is DSGVTQTPKHLITATGQRVTLRCSPRSGDLSVYWYQQSLDQGLQFLIQYYNGEERAKGNILERFSAQQFPDLHSELNLSSLELGDSALYFCASSGVQGGNTEAFFGQGTRLTVV.

CDR3 coding DNA: TGTGCCAGCAGACCGGGACAGGAGAATCAGCCCCAGCATTTT. The encoded protein is CASRPGQENQPQHF. The chain combines TRBV6-5 with TRBJ1-5; 8 bases match TRBD1. V shed 6 bases and J 4 bases; nucleotides not matched to a gene: 5. The CDR3 covers 14 residues. Germline CDR1 and CDR2: MNHEY and SVGAGI.

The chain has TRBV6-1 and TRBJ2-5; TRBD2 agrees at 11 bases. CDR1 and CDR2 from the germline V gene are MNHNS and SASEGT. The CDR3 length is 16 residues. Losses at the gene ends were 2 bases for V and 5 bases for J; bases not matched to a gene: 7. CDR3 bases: TGTGCCAGCAGTGAATCCCAGACTAGCGGGATGGAGACCCAGTACTTC. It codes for CASSESQTSGMETQYF.

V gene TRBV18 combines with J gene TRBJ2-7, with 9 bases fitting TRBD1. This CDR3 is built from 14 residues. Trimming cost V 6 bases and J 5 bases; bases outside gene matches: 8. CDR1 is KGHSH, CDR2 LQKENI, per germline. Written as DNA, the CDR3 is TGTGCCAGCTCTAACGGACAGGGGAACAACGAGCAGTACTTC. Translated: CASSNGQGNNEQYF.

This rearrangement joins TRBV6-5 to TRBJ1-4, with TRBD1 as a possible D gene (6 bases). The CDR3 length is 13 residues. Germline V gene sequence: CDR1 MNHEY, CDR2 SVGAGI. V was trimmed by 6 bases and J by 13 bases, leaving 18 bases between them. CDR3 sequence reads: CASSTRGGLRLFF. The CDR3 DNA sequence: TGTGCCAGCAGCACTAGGGGGGGATTGCGACTGTTTTTT.

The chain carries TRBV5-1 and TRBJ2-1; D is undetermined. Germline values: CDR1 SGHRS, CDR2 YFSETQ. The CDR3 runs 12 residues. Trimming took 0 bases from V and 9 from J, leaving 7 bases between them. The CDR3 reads CASSLDYREQFF. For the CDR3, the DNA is TGCGCCAGCAGCTTGGATTATCGTGAGCAGTTCTTC.

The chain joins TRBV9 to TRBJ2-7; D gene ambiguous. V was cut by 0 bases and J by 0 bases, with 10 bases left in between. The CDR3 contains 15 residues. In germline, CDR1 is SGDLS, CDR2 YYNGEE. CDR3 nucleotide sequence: TGTGCCAGCAGCGTAGGAGATATTAGCTCCTACGAGCAGTACTTC. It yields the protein CASSVGDISSYEQYF.

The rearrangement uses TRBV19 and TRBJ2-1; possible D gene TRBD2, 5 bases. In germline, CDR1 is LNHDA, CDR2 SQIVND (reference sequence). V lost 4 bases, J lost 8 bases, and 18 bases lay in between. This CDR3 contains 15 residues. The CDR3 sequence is CASSTSEGHKYEQFF. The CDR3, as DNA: TGTGCCAGTAGTACCAGCGAGGGTCATAAGTATGAGCAGTTCTTC.

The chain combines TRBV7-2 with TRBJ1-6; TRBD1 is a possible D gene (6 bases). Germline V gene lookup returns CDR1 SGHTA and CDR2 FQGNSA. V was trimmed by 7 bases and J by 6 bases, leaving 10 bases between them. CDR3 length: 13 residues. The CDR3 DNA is TGTGCCAGCAACAGGGTACCTAATTCACCCCTCCACTTT. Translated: CASNRVPNSPLHF.

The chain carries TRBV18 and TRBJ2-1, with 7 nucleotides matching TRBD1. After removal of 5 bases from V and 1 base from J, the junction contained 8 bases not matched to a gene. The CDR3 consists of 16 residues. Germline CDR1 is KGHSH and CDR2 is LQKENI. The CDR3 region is CASSASGTVSYNEQFF. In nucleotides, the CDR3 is TGTGCCAGCTCAGCATCCGGGACAGTATCCTACAATGAGCAGTTCTTC. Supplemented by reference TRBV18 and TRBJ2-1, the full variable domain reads NAGVMQNPRHLVRRRGQEARLRCSPMKGHSHVYWYRQLPEEGLKFMVYLQKENIIDESGMPKERFSAEFPKEGPSILRIQQVVRGDSAAYFCASSASGTVSYNEQFFGPGTRLTVL.

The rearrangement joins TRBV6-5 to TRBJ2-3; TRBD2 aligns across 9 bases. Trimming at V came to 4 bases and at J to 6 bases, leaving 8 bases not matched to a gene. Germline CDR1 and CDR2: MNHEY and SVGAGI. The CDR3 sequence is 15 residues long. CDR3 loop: CASSSVAGAGDTQYF. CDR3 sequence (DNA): TGTGCCAGCAGTTCTGTAGCGGGGGCCGGGGATACGCAGTATTTT.

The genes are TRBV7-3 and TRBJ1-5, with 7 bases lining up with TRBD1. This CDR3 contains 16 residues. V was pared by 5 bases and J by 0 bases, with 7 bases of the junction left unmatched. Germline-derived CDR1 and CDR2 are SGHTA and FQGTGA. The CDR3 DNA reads TGTGCCAGCAGCGCCAGGACAGGAGCTAGCAATCAGCCCCAGCATTTT. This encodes CASSARTGASNQPQHF.

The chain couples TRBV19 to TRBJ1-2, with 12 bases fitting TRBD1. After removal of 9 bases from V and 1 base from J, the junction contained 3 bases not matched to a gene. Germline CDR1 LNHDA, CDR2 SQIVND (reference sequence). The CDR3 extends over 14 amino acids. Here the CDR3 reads CASRDRGRNYGYTF. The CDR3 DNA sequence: TGTGCCAGCCGGGACAGGGGGCGTAACTATGGCTACACCTTC.

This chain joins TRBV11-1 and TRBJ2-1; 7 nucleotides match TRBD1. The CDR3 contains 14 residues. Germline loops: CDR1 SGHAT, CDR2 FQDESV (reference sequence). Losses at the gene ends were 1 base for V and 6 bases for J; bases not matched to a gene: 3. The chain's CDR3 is CASSLGDRPNEQFF. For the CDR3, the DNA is TGTGCCAGCAGCTTAGGGGACAGACCCAATGAGCAGTTCTTC. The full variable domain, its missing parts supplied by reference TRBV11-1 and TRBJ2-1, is EAEVAQSPRYKITEKSQAVAFWCDPISGHATLYWYRQILGQGPELLVQFQDESVVDDSQLPKDRFSAERLKGVDSTLKIQPAELGDSAMYLCASSLGDRPNEQFFGPGTRLTVL.

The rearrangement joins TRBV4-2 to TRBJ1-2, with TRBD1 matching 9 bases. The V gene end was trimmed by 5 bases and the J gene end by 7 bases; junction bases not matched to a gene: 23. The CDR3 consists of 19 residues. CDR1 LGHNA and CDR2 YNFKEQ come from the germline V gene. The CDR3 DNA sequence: TGTGCCAGCAGCGGAGCGCAGGGACAGGGCAACCACAGAGACCCTGGCTACACCTTC. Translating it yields CASSGAQGQGNHRDPGYTF.

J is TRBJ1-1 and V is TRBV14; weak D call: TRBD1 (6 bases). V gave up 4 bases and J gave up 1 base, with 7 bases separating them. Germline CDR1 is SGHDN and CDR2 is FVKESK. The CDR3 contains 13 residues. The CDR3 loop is CASSPQGNTEAFF. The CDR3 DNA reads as TGTGCCAGCAGCCCACAGGGGAACACTGAAGCTTTCTTT.

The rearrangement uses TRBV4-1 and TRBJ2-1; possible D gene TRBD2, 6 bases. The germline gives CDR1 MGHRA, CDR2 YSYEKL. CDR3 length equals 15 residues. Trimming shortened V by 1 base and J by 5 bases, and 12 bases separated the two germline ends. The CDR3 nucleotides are TGCGCCAGCAGCCAAGGGGACTTGAACGACAATGAGCAGTTCTTC. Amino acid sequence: CASSQGDLNDNEQFF.

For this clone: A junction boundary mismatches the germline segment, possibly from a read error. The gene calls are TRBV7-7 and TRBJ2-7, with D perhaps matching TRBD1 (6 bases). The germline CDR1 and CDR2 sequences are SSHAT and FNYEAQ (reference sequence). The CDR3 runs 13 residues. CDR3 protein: CASSFGTGNEQYF. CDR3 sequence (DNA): TGTGCTAGCAGCTTCGGTACAGGGAACGAACAGTACTTC.

The CDR3 bases are TGTGCCAGCAGTTACTCGGGCACTAACTATGGCTACACCTTC. Amino acid sequence: CASSYSGTNYGYTF. The chain joins TRBV6-5 to TRBJ1-2; D ambiguous. Per the germline V gene, CDR1 is MNHEY and CDR2 is SVGAGI. This CDR3 has 14 amino acids. The V gene lost 0 bases and the J gene lost 0 bases, with 5 bases spanning the gap.

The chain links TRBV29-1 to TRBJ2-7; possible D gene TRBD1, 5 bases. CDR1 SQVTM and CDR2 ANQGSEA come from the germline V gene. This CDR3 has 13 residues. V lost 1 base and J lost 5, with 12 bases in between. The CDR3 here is CSVEVTTGNEQYF. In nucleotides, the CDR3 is TGCAGCGTTGAAGTGACCACAGGTAACGAGCAGTACTTC.

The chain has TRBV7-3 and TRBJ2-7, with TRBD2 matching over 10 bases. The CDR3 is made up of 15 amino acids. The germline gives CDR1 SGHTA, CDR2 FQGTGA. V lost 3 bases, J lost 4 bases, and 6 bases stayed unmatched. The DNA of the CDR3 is TGTGCCAGCAGCTTTGCAGCGGGGGGGCCTTACGAGCAGTACTTC. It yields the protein CASSFAAGGPYEQYF.

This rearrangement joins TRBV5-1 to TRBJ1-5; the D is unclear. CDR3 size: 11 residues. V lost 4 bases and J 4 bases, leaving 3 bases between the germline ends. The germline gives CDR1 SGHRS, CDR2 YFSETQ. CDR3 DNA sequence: TGCGCCAGCAGCCCAAATCAGCCCCAGCATTTT. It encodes CASSPNQPQHF.

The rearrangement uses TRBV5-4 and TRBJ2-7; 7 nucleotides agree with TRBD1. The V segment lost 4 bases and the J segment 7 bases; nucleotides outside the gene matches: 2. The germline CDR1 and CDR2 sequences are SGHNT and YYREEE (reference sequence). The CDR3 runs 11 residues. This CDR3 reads CASSLRGEQYF. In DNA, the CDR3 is TGTGCCAGCAGCCTCAGGGGGGAGCAGTACTTC. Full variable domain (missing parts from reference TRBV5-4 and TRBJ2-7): ETGVTQSPTHLIKTRGQQVTLRCSSQSGHNTVSWYQQALGQGPQFIFQYYREEENGRGNFPPRFSGLQFPNYSSELNVNALELDDSALYLCASSLRGEQYFGPGTRLTVT.

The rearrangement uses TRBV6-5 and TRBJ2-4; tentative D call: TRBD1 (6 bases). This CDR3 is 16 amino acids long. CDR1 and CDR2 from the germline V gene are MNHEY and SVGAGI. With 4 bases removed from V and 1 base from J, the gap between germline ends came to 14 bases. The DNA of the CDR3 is TGTGCCAGCAGTTCAAGGCCTCAGGGGGCCAAAAACATTCAGTACTTC. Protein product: CASSSRPQGAKNIQYF.